Listed below are T cell receptor beta chains from one sample, sequenced in a study of regulatory T cells in long-lasting Graves disease. A single record per CDR3 protein comes from TCRdb applying MiXCR to the multiplex PCR reads. The sample yields around 400,000 distinct CDR3 sequences, less than 30% seen once. The input for sequencing was peripheral blood mononuclear cells (PBMCs), taken when the disease was refractory, from a patient treated with antithyroid drugs. The source of these receptors is a middle-aged woman with Graves disease. CDR3s include the opening cysteine and the closing phenylalanine or tryptophan. The D gene is left open where the match is weak. A row's size may be missing; if present it is once, few, many or a size class.

v_gene: TRBV29-1
len: 14
j_gene: TRBJ2-3
d_gene: -
abundance: few
CDR3aa: CSVVGGSYTDTQYF
CDR3nt: TGCAGCGTTGTTGGCGGGTCATACACAGATACGCAGTATTTT

v_gene: TRBV11-2
len: 13
j_gene: TRBJ1-3
d_gene: -
abundance: -
CDR3aa: CASSSLLRNTIYF
CDR3nt: TGTGCCAGCAGCTCCCTTCTTAGAAACACCATATATTTT

v_gene: TRBV10-3
len: 13
j_gene: TRBJ2-2
d_gene: -
abundance: few
CDR3aa: CAIREGGTGELFF
CDR3nt: TGTGCCATCAGGGAGGGAGGCACCGGGGAGCTGTTTTTT

v_gene: TRBV11-2
len: 12
j_gene: TRBJ2-5
d_gene: -
abundance: many
CDR3aa: CASSSNSETQYF
CDR3nt: TGTGCCAGCAGCTCCAATTCCGAGACCCAGTACTTC

v_gene: TRBV5-4
len: 16
j_gene: TRBJ1-6
d_gene: TRBD1
abundance: few
CDR3aa: CASSSAGTGRNSPLHF
CDR3nt: TGTGCCAGCAGCTCTGCCGGGACAGGGCGGAATTCACCCCTCCACTTT

v_gene: TRBV20-1
len: 18
j_gene: TRBJ2-1
d_gene: TRBD1
abundance: -
CDR3aa: CSAAPPAWDRAPYNEQFF
CDR3nt: TGCAGTGCCGCTCCTCCGGCATGGGACAGGGCCCCCTACAATGAGCAGTTCTTC

v_gene: TRBV15
len: 17
j_gene: TRBJ2-4
d_gene: -
abundance: -
CDR3aa: CATSRDEEGLRKNIQYF
CDR3nt: TGTGCCACCAGCAGAGATGAGGAGGGATTAAGAAAAAACATTCAGTACTTC

v_gene: TRBV18
len: 14
j_gene: TRBJ2-4
d_gene: -
abundance: few
CDR3aa: CASSTRQGKNIQYF
CDR3nt: TGTGCCAGCTCTACACGCCAGGGCAAAAACATTCAGTACTTC

v_gene: TRBV10-3
len: 16
j_gene: TRBJ2-5
d_gene: -
abundance: few
CDR3aa: CAISESMVRVAETQYF
CDR3nt: TGTGCCATCAGTGAGTCGATGGTCCGGGTTGCAGAGACCCAGTACTTC

v_gene: TRBV18
len: 17
j_gene: TRBJ1-1
d_gene: -
abundance: -
CDR3aa: CASSPPFQSSRFTEAFF
CDR3nt: TGTGCCAGCTCACCACCCTTCCAAAGTTCTAGGTTCACTGAAGCTTTCTTT

v_gene: TRBV10-1
len: 15
j_gene: TRBJ1-6
d_gene: -
abundance: few
CDR3aa: CASSEAGLGNSPLHF
CDR3nt: TGCGCCAGCAGTGAGGCCGGACTTGGCAATTCACCCCTCCACTTT

v_gene: TRBV15
len: 13
j_gene: TRBJ2-5
d_gene: -
abundance: few
CDR3aa: CATSWGLVETQYF
CDR3nt: TGTGCCACCAGCTGGGGCCTGGTGGAGACCCAGTACTTC

v_gene: TRBV29-1
len: 14
j_gene: TRBJ2-5
d_gene: -
abundance: -
CDR3aa: CSVRFTGGQETQYF
CDR3nt: TGCAGCGTTAGGTTCACTGGAGGGCAAGAGACCCAGTACTTC

v_gene: TRBV28
len: 15
j_gene: TRBJ2-2
d_gene: TRBD1
abundance: -
CDR3aa: CASSPARQGTGELFF
CDR3nt: TGTGCCAGCAGTCCAGCCCGACAGGGTACCGGGGAGCTGTTTTTT

v_gene: TRBV19
len: 15
j_gene: TRBJ2-6
d_gene: TRBD1
abundance: few
CDR3aa: CASTGTGAGANVLTF
CDR3nt: TGTGCCAGCACCGGGACAGGGGCTGGGGCCAACGTCCTGACTTTC

v_gene: TRBV6-1
len: 13
j_gene: TRBJ1-5
d_gene: -
abundance: many
CDR3aa: CASWIGGNQPQHF
CDR3nt: TGTGCCAGCTGGATAGGGGGAAATCAGCCCCAGCATTTT

v_gene: TRBV28
len: 14
j_gene: TRBJ2-5
d_gene: -
abundance: many
CDR3aa: CASSSAHSQETQYF
CDR3nt: TGTGCCAGCAGTTCTGCACATTCTCAAGAGACCCAGTACTTC

v_gene: TRBV5-1
len: 13
j_gene: TRBJ1-1
d_gene: -
abundance: -
CDR3aa: CASTGDWNTEAFF
CDR3nt: TGCGCCAGCACCGGGGACTGGAACACTGAAGCTTTCTTT

v_gene: TRBV28
len: 15
j_gene: TRBJ2-6
d_gene: -
abundance: many
CDR3aa: CASSSPFSGANVLTF
CDR3nt: TGTGCCAGCAGTTCCCCATTCTCTGGGGCCAACGTCCTGACTTTC

v_gene: TRBV4-1
len: 14
j_gene: TRBJ1-4
d_gene: -
abundance: -
CDR3aa: CASSRPGIPEKLFF
CDR3nt: TGCGCCAGCAGCCGCCCGGGGATACCTGAAAAACTGTTTTTT

v_gene: TRBV6-1
len: 16
j_gene: TRBJ1-1
d_gene: TRBD1
abundance: many
CDR3aa: CASSPTPYRGRTEAFF
CDR3nt: TGTGCCAGCAGTCCCACCCCCTACAGGGGGCGGACTGAAGCTTTCTTT

v_gene: TRBV6-2/TRBV6-3
len: 16
j_gene: TRBJ2-1
d_gene: TRBD2
abundance: -
CDR3aa: CASSYSGLAGFNEQFF
CDR3nt: TGTGCCAGCAGTTACTCAGGACTAGCGGGATTCAATGAGCAGTTCTTC

v_gene: TRBV6-1
len: 15
j_gene: TRBJ1-1
d_gene: -
abundance: many
CDR3aa: CATYQGRGWVGEAFF
CDR3nt: TGTGCCACCTACCAAGGGAGGGGGTGGGTCGGTGAAGCTTTCTTT